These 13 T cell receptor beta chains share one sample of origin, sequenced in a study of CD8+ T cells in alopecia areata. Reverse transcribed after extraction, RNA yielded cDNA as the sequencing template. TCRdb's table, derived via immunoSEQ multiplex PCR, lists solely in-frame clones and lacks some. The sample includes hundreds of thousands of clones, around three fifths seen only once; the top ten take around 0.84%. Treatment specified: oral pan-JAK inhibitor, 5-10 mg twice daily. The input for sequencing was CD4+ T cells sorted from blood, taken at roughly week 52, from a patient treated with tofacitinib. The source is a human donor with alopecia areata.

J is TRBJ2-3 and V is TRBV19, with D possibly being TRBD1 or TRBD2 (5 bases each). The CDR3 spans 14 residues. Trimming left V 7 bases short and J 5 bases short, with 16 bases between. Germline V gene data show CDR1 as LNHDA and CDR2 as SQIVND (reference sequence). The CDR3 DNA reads TGTGCCAGTACCGTCTCTGGGGGAATAGATACGCAGTATTTT. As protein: CASTVSGGIDTQYF.

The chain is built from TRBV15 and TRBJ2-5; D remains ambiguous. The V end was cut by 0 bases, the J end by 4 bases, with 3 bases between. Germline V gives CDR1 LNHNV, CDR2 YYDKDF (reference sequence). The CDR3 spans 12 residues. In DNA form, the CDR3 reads TGTGCCACCAGCAGAGATCGAGAGACCCAGTACTTC. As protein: CATSRDRETQYF.

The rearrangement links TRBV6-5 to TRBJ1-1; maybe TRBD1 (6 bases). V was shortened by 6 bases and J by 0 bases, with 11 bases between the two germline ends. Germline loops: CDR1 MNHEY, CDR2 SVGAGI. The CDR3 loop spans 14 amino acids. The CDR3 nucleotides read TGTGCCAGCAGATCCGGACAGTTGAACACTGAAGCTTTCTTT. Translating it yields CASRSGQLNTEAFF.

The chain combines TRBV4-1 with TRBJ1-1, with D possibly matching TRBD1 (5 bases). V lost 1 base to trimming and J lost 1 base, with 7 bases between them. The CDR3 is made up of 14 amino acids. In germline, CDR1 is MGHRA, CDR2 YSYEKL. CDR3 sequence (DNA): TGCGCCAGCAGCCAAGGACAGTCGAACACTGAAGCTTTCTTT. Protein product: CASSQGQSNTEAFF.

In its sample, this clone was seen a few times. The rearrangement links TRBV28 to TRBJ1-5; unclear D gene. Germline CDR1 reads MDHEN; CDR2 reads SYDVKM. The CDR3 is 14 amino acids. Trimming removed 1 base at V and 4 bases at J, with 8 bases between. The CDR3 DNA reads TGTGCCAGCAGTTTATCCGTGTGGAATCAGCCCCAGCATTTT. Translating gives CASSLSVWNQPQHF.

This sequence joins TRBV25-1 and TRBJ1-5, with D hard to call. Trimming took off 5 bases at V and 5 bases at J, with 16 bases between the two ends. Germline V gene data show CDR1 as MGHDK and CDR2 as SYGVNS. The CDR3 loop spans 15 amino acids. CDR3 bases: TGTGCCAGCAGTTGTCCGGGCTCCCAACATCAGCCCCAGCATTTT. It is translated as CASSCPGSQHQPQHF.

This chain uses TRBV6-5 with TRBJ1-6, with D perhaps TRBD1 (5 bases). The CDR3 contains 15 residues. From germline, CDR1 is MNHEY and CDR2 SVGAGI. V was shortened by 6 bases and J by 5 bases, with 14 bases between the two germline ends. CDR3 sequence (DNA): TGTGCCAGCAGGCCCGGGACGGGGGATAATTCACCCCTCCACTTT. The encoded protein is CASRPGTGDNSPLHF.

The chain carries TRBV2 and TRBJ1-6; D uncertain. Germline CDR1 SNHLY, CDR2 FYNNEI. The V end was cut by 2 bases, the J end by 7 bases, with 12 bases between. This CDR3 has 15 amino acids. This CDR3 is CASSEKEARNSPLHF. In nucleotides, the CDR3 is TGTGCCAGCAGTGAAAAGGAGGCAAGGAATTCACCCCTCCACTTT. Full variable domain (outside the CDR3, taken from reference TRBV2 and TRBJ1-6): EPEVTQTPSHQVTQMGQEVILRCVPISNHLYFYWYRQILGQKVEFLVSFYNNEISEKSEIFDDQFSVERPDGSNFTLKIRSTKLEDSAMYFCASSEKEARNSPLHFGNGTRLTVT.

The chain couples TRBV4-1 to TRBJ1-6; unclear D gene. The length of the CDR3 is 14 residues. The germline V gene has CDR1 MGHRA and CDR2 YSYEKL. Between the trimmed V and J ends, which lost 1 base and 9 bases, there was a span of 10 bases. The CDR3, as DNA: TGCGCCAGCAGCCAAGGTCCAATTGGTTCACCCCTCCACTTT. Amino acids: CASSQGPIGSPLHF.

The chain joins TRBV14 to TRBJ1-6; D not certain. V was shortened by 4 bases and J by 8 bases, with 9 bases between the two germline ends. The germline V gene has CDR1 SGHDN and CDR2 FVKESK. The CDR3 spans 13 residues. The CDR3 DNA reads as TGTGCCAGCAGCCCCACGTTGGATTCACCCCTCCACTTT. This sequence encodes CASSPTLDSPLHF.

The DNA of the CDR3 is TGTGCCAGCAGCTTTAGGAGGGTACAAATTAACAATGAGCAGTTCTTC. Amino acid sequence: CASSFRRVQINNEQFF. The chain has TRBV7-2 and TRBJ2-1, with D tentatively TRBD2 (6 bases). The CDR3 covers 16 residues. Trimming shortened V by 3 bases and J by 5 bases, and 17 bases separated the two germline ends. Germline CDR1 reads SGHTA; CDR2 reads FQGNSA.

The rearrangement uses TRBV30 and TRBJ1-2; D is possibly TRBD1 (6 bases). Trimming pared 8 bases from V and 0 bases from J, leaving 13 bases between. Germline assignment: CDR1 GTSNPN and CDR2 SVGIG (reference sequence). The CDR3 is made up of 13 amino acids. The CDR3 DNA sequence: TGTGCCCGACGCAGGGGCACTAACTATGGCTACACCTTC. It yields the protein CARRRGTNYGYTF. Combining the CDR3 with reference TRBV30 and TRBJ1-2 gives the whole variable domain SQTIHQWPATLVQPVGSPLSLECTVEGTSNPNLYWYRQAAGRGLQLLFYSVGIGQISSEVPQNLSASRPQDRQFILSSKKLLLSDSGFYLCARRRGTNYGYTFGSGTRLTVV.

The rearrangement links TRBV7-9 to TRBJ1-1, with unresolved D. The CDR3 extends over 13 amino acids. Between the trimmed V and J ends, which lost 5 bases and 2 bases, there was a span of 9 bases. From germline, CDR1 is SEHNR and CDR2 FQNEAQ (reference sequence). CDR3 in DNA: TGTGCCAGCAGCGGACCTTTCAACACTGAAGCTTTCTTT. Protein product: CASSGPFNTEAFF.